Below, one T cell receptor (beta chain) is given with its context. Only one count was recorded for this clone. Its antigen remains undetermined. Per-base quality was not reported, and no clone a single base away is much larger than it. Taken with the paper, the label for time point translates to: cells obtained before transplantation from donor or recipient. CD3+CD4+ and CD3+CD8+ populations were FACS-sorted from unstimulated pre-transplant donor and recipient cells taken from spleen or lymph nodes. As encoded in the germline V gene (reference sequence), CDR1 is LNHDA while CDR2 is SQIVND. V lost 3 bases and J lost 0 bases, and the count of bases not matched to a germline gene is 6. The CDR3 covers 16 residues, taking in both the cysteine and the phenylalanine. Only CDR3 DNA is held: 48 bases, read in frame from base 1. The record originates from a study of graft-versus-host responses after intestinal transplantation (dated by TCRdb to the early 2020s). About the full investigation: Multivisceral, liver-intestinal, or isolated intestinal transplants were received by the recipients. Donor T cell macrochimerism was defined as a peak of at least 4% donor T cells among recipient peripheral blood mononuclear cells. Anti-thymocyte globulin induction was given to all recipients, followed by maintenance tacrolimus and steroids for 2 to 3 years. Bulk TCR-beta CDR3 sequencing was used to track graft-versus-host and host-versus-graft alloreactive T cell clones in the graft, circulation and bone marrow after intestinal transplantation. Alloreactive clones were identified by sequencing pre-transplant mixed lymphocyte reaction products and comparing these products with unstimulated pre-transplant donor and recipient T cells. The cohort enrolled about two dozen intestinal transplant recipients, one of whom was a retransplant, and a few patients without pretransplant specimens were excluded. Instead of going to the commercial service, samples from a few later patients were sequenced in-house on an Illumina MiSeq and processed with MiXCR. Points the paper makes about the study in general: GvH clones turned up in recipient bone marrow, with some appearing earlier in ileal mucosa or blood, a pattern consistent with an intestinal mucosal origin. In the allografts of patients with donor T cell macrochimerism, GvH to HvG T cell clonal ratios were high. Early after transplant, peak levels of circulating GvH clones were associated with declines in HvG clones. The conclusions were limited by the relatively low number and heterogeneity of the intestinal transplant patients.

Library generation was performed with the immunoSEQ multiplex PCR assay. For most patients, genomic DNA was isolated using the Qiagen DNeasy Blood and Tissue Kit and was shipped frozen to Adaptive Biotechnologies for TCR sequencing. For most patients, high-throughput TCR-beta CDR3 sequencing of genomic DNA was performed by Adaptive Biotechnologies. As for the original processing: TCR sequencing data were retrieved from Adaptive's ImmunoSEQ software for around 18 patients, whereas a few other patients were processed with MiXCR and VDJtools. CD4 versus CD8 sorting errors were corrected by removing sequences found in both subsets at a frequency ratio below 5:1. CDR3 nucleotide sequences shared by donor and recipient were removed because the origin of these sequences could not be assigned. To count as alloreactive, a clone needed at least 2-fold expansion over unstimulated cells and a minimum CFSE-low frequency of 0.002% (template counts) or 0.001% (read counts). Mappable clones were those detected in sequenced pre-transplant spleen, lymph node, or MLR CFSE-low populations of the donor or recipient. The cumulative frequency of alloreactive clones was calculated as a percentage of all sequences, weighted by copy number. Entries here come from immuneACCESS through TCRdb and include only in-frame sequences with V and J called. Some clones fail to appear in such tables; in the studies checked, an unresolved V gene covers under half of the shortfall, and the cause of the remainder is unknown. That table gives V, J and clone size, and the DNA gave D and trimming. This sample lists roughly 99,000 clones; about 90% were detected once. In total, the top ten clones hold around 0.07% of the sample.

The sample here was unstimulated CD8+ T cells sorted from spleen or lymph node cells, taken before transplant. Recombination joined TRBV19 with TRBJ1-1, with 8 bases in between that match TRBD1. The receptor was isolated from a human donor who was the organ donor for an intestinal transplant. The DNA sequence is TGTGCCAGTAGTATGTTCAGGGGGCAGGTGAACACTGAAGCTTTCTTT. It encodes CASSMFRGQVNTEAFF. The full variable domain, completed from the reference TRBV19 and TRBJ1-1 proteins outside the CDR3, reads DGGITQSPKYLFRKEGQNVTLSCEQNLNHDAMYWYRQDPGQGLRLIYYSQIVNDFQKGDIAEGYSVSREKKESFPLTVTSAQKNPTAFYLCASSMFRGQVNTEAFFGQGTRLTVV.